The 19 T cell receptor beta chains below were found in one sample sequenced in a study of post-analysis software for immune sequencing data (dated by TCRdb to the mid-2010s). For these receptors, no antigen is known. The library was built by means of PCR. For sequencing, an Illumina HiSeq 2500 was employed. To reduce PCR and sequencing biases, unique molecular identifiers were built into the TCR beta cDNA libraries. TCRdb redid the processing of the public reads, applying fastp at Q25 and MiXCR, and retained in-frame beta chains. One record per CDR3 amino acid sequence lists the most common genes and DNA. The sample table lists some 800,000 distinct CDR3 sequences, about half of them with a count of one. The ten largest clones capture roughly 4.9% of the sample. The full study reports these points: Several TRBV segments, including TRBV5-6, TRBV5-1 and TRBV20-1, were significantly more frequent in patients than controls.

The sequencing input was blood. Every receptor here comes from a girl aged 5 to 17 with multiple sclerosis.

In its sample, this clonotype was seen a few times. The chain employs TRBV29-1 and TRBJ2-7; 8 bases match TRBD1. V lost 3 bases to trimming and J lost 2 bases; unmatched junction nucleotides: 6. The germline CDR1 and CDR2 sequences are SQVTM and ANQGSEA. This CDR3 region has 14 residues. The CDR3 here is CSVDVTGDPYEQYF. Here the CDR3 DNA reads TGCAGCGTTGATGTGACAGGGGACCCCTACGAGCAGTACTTC.

The rearrangement links TRBV29-1 to TRBJ2-7; TRBD1 aligns across 9 bases. The germline V gene encodes CDR1 SQVTM and CDR2 ANQGSEA. The CDR3 spans 11 residues. J lost 5 bases, V lost 6 bases, and 2 bases had no gene match. The CDR3 sequence: CSVGQGHEQYF. The DNA of the CDR3 is TGCAGCGTCGGACAGGGGCACGAGCAGTACTTC.

V gene TRBV27 combines with J gene TRBJ1-5; D possibly corresponds to TRBD1 (5 bases). The CDR3 runs 15 residues. Deletions cut 0 bases from V and 3 bases from J, with 9 bases between. In germline, CDR1 is MNHEY, CDR2 SMNVEV (reference sequence). CDR3 bases: TGTGCCAGCAGTTTATCCCGACAGAACAATCAGCCCCAGCATTTT. Its translation is CASSLSRQNNQPQHF.

J is TRBJ2-5 and V is TRBV5-1; D remains ambiguous. The CDR3 sequence is 13 residues long. Between the trimmed V and J ends, which lost 3 bases and 2 bases, there was a span of 8 bases. Germline V gene sequence: CDR1 SGHRS, CDR2 YFSETQ. CDR3 protein: CASSWNSQETQYF. Written as DNA, the CDR3 is TGCGCCAGCAGCTGGAATAGTCAAGAGACCCAGTACTTC.

This chain connects TRBV18 to TRBJ2-3, with 12 bases aligning to TRBD2. Germline lookup yields CDR1 KGHSH and CDR2 LQKENI. The CDR3 contains 16 residues. V gave up 5 bases and J gave up 5 bases; unmatched junction bases: 8. This chain's CDR3 is CASSTRTSGTEDTQYF. The CDR3 DNA is TGTGCCAGCTCAACGCGGACTAGCGGGACGGAAGATACGCAGTATTTT.

The rearrangement links TRBV20-1 to TRBJ2-7; D call uncertain. The V and J ends lost 4 bases and 6 bases respectively, with 10 bases between them. This CDR3 contains 11 residues. Germline loops: CDR1 DFQATT, CDR2 SNEGSKA (reference sequence). CDR3 residues: CSATTLREQYF. As DNA, the CDR3 is TGCAGTGCTACCACTCTTCGCGAGCAGTACTTC.

This clonotype was counted between two and nine times. V usage is TRBV28 and J usage is TRBJ1-1; no firm D call. V lost 10 bases and J lost 10, with 19 bases in between. This CDR3 is 12 amino acids long. Germline CDR1 and CDR2: MDHEN and SYDVKM. The CDR3 sequence: CATSVGSGVAFF. Here the CDR3 DNA reads TGTGCCACCAGCGTAGGAAGTGGAGTAGCTTTCTTT. The full variable domain, its missing parts supplied by reference TRBV28 and TRBJ1-1, is DVKVTQSSRYLVKRTGEKVFLECVQDMDHENMFWYRQDPGLGLRLIYFSYDVKMKEKGDIPEGYSVSREKKERFSLILESASTNQTSMYLCATSVGSGVAFFGQGTRLTVV.

V usage is TRBV13 and J usage is TRBJ2-1; tentatively, D is TRBD2 (6 bases). CDR1 is PRHDT and CDR2 is FYEKMQ in the germline V gene (reference sequence). The CDR3 extends over 16 amino acids. The V gene lost 5 bases and the J gene lost 3 bases, with 17 bases spanning the gap. CDR3 amino acids: CASSPPGPRGYNEQFF. The DNA of the CDR3 is TGTGCCAGCAGCCCTCCCGGACCGCGGGGCTACAATGAGCAGTTCTTC.

The chain employs TRBV4-3 and TRBJ2-5; TRBD1 matches 10 bases. The CDR3 has 15 amino acids. CDR1 LGHNA and CDR2 YSLEER come from the germline V gene. V trimming: 1 base; J trimming: 11 bases; junction bases outside the gene matches: 10. The CDR3 loop is CASSQGTGGRNEQYF. CDR3 coding DNA: TGCGCCAGCAGCCAAGGGACAGGGGGTAGAAATGAGCAGTACTTC.

The chain's CDR3 is CSARWQASTDTQYF. CDR3 coding DNA: TGCAGTGCTAGGTGGCAGGCTAGCACAGATACGCAGTATTTT. This chain links TRBV20-1 with TRBJ2-3; no clear D gene. Per the germline V gene, CDR1 is DFQATT and CDR2 is SNEGSKA (reference sequence). This CDR3 is 14 amino acids long. V was cut by 3 bases and J by 0 bases, with 10 bases left in between.

The chain carries TRBV7-2 and TRBJ2-1; D call uncertain. The germline V gene has CDR1 SGHTA and CDR2 FQGNSA. The CDR3 runs to 14 residues. V lost 3 bases and J 9 bases, leaving 15 bases between the germline ends. CDR3 amino acids: CASSFRSLGGEQFF. The CDR3, as DNA: TGTGCCAGCAGCTTCCGTTCCCTTGGCGGTGAGCAGTTCTTC.

The chain couples TRBV19 to TRBJ2-7, with D possibly matching TRBD1 (5 bases). Per the germline V gene, CDR1 is LNHDA and CDR2 is SQIVND (reference sequence). V was cut by 1 base and J by 1 base, with 17 bases left in between. CDR3 length: 17 amino acids. Written as DNA, the CDR3 is TGTGCCAGTAGTATAGGATCGCGGCAGGGAAGTTCCTACGAGCAGTACTTC. It encodes CASSIGSRQGSSYEQYF. Supplemented by reference TRBV19 and TRBJ2-7, the full variable domain reads DGGITQSPKYLFRKEGQNVTLSCEQNLNHDAMYWYRQDPGQGLRLIYYSQIVNDFQKGDIAEGYSVSREKKESFPLTVTSAQKNPTAFYLCASSIGSRQGSSYEQYFGPGTRLTVT.

Concerning this clonotype: Germline and junction disagree at one end, which may indicate a read error. The chain carries TRBV12-3 or TRBV12-4 and TRBJ1-1; maybe TRBD1 (5 bases). CDR3 length: 16 residues. The CDR3 reads CTSRPSTRGTPSEAFF. In DNA, the CDR3 is TGTACCAGCAGACCCTCTACTCGGGGCACGCCTTCGGAAGCTTTCTTT.

This clonotype was recorded many times. The genes are TRBV20-1 and TRBJ2-7; D is unresolved. The CDR3 contains 12 residues. V lost 6 bases and J lost 0, with 9 bases in between. Germline V gene sequence: CDR1 DFQATT, CDR2 SNEGSKA (reference sequence). CDR3 DNA: TGCAGTGCCCCACATGGCTCCTACGAGCAGTACTTC. Translated, it gives CSAPHGSYEQYF.

The chain recombines TRBV7-3 with TRBJ2-1; 8 nucleotides agree with TRBD2. Germline CDR1 reads SGHTA; CDR2 reads FQGTGA. The trim removed 0 bases at V and 5 bases at J, leaving 6 bases unmatched. CDR3 size: 16 residues. The CDR3 DNA reads as TGTGCCAGCAGCTTAACGGTAGCGGGGTACAACAATGAGCAGTTCTTC. Residues: CASSLTVAGYNNEQFF.

V is TRBV27 and J is TRBJ2-2; D is unclear. Trimming took off 1 base at V and 4 bases at J, with 4 bases between the two ends. The CDR3 spans 13 residues. Germline V gives CDR1 MNHEY, CDR2 SMNVEV (reference sequence). The CDR3 protein is CASSLLVTGELFF. Written as DNA, the CDR3 is TGTGCCAGCAGTTTATTGGTCACCGGGGAGCTGTTTTTT.

J is TRBJ2-3 and V is TRBV12-3 or TRBV12-4; D tentatively reads TRBD1 or TRBD2 (5 bases each). Trimming removed 3 bases at V and 4 bases at J, with 11 bases between. The CDR3 runs 14 residues. The CDR3 DNA is TGTGCCAGCAGTTTTGGGGGAGTAGCAGATACGCAGTATTTT. This translates into CASSFGGVADTQYF.

The J gene is TRBJ2-5, the V gene TRBV29-1; no clear D gene. The CDR3 length is 12 residues. CDR1 and CDR2 from the germline V gene are SQVTM and ANQGSEA. Between the trimmed V and J ends, which lost 0 bases and 5 bases, there was a span of 7 bases. CDR3 nucleotide sequence: TGCAGCGTTGAAGACTTCGGGGAGACCCAGTACTTC. Protein product: CSVEDFGETQYF.

A few counts support this clonotype. The chain joins TRBV4-1 to TRBJ1-1; weak D call: TRBD1 (5 bases). Deletions cut 0 bases from V and 1 base from J, with 15 bases between. This CDR3 region has 17 residues. CDR1 is MGHRA and CDR2 is YSYEKL in the germline V gene. CDR3 residues: CASSQERGLAANTEAFF. The CDR3 region has the DNA TGCGCCAGCAGCCAAGAAAGGGGACTTGCGGCGAACACTGAAGCTTTCTTT.